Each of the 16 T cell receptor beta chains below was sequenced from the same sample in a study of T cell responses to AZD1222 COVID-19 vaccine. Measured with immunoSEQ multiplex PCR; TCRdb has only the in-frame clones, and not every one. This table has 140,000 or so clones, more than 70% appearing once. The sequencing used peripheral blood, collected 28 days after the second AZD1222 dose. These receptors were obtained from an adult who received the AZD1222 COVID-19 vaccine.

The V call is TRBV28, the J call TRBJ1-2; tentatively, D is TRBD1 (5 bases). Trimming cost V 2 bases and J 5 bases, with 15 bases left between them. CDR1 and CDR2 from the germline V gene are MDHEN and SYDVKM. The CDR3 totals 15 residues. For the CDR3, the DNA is TGTGCCAGCAGTTTAGAGGTCGGGGGGTGGTATGGCTACACCTTC. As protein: CASSLEVGGWYGYTF.

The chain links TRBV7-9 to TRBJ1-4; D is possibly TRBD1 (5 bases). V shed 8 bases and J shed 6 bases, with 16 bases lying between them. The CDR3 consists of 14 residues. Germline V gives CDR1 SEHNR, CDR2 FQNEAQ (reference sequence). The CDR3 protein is CASSSPGQDEKLFF. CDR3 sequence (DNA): TGTGCCAGCTCCTCCCCGGGGCAAGATGAAAAACTGTTTTTT.

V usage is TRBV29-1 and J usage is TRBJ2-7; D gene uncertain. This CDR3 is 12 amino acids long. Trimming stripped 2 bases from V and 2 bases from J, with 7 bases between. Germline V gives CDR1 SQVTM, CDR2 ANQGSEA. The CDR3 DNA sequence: TGCAGCGTTGAATTGGATACCTACGAGCAGTACTTC. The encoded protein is CSVELDTYEQYF.

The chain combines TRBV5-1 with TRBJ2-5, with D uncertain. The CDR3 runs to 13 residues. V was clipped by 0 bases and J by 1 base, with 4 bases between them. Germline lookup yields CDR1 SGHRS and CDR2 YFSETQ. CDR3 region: CASSLVPQETQYF. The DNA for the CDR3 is TGCGCCAGCAGCTTGGTTCCCCAAGAGACCCAGTACTTC.

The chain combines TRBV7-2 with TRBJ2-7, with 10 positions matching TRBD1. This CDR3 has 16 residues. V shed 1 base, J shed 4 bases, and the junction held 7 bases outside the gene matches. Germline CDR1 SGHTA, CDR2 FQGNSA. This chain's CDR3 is CASSLGAGTGVYEQYF. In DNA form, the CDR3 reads TGTGCCAGCAGCTTAGGCGCCGGGACAGGGGTTTACGAGCAGTACTTC.

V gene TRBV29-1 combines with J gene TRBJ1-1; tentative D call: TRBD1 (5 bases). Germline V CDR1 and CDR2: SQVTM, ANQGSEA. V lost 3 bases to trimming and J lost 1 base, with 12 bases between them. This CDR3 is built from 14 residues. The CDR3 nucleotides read TGCAGCGTTGAGTTACGGGGCGGGAACACTGAAGCTTTCTTT. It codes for CSVELRGGNTEAFF.

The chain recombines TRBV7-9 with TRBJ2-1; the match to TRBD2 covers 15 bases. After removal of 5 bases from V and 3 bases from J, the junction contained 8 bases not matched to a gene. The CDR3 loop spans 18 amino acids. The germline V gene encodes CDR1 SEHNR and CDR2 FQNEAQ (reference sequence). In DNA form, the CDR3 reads TGTGCCAGCAGCCGAGGACTAGCGGGAGGGCCGCTCTACAATGAGCAGTTCTTC. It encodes CASSRGLAGGPLYNEQFF.

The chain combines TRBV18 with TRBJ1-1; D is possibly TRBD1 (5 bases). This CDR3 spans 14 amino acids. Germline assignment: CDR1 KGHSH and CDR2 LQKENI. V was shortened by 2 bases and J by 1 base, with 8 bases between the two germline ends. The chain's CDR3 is CASSPGHRNTEAFF. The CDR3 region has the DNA TGTGCCAGCTCACCAGGACACAGGAACACTGAAGCTTTCTTT.

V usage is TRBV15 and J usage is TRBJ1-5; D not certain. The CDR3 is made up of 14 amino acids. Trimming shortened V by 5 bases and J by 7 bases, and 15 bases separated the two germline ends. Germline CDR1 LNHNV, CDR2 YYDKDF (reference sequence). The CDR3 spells CATSFQGSGQPQHF. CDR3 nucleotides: TGTGCCACCAGCTTCCAAGGGTCGGGGCAGCCCCAGCATTTT.

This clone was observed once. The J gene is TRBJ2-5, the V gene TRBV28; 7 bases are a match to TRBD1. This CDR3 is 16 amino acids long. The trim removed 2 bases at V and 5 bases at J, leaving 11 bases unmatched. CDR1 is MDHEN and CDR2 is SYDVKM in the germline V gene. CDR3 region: CASSLNRGPQRETQYF. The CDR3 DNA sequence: TGTGCCAGCAGTTTAAACAGGGGCCCACAACGTGAGACCCAGTACTTC.

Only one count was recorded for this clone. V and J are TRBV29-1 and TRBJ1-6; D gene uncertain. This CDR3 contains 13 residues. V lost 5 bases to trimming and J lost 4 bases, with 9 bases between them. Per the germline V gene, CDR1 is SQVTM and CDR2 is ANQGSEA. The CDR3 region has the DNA TGCAGCGTTCAGGCGGGGTATAATTCACCCCTCCACTTT. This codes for CSVQAGYNSPLHF.

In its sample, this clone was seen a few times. The CDR3 sequence: CASSVESQGLLFRGIHNEQFF. The CDR3 DNA sequence: TGTGCCAGCAGCGTAGAATCACAGGGGCTTCTATTCCGTGGTATCCACAATGAGCAGTTCTTC. The chain carries TRBV9 and TRBJ2-1; TRBD1 aligns across 7 bases. Germline CDR1 and CDR2: SGDLS and YYNGEE. V was clipped by 0 bases and J by 5 bases; unmatched bases: 23. The CDR3 consists of 21 residues.

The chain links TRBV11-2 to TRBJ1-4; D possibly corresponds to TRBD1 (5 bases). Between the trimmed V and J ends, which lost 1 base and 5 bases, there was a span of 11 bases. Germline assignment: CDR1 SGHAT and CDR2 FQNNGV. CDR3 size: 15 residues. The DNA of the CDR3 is TGTGCCAGCAGCTTAGGGGGGGTAGGAAATGAAAAACTGTTTTTT. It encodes CASSLGGVGNEKLFF.

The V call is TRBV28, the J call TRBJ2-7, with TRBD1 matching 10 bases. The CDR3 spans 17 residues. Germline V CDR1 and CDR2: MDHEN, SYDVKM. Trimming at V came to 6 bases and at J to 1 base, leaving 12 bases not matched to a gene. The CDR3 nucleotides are TGTGCCAGCAGGCTACCGTCGACAGGGGGCTTTTCCTACGAGCAGTACTTC. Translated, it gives CASRLPSTGGFSYEQYF.

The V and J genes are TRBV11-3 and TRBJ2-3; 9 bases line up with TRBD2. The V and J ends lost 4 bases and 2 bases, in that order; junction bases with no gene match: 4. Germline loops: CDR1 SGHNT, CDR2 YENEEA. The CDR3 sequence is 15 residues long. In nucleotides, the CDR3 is TGTGCCAGCAGCTCCGCGGGAGGGTACACAGATACGCAGTATTTT. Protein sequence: CASSSAGGYTDTQYF.

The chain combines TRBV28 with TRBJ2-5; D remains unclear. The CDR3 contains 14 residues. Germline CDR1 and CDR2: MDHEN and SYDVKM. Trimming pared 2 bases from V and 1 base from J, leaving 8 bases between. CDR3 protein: CASSLVAIQETQYF. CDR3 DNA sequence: TGTGCCAGCAGTTTAGTGGCTATCCAAGAGACCCAGTACTTC.